These T cell receptor beta chains were read from a single sample in a study of blood T cell repertoires in COVID-19. The repertoire was sequenced with immunoSEQ multiplex PCR; TCRdb's copy has only in-frame clones and lacks some. The sample consists of approximately 530,000 clones, around nine tenths of them appearing once. Sequencing was done on a sample of peripheral blood. These receptors were taken from a woman in her forties or fifties with COVID-19, enrolled during active disease. Both conserved end residues are part of each CDR3. Fields, in order: J gene, V gene, D gene, clone size, CDR3 protein, CDR3 DNA. The D gene is left open where the match is weak. The size entry is marked missing in some rows and otherwise reads once, few, many or a size class.

J: TRBJ1-6
V: TRBV30
D: TRBD1
size: .
CDR3: CAWTPLQGASSPLHF
DNA: TGTGCCTGGACCCCACTACAGGGGGCGTCTTCACCCCTCCACTTT

J: TRBJ1-6
V: TRBV21-1
D: .
size: once
CDR3: CASSKVRGGRDEESLHF
DNA: TGTGCCAGCAGCAAGGTCCGCGGGGGAAGGGATGAAGAGTCCCTCCACTTT

J: TRBJ2-7
V: TRBV18
D: .
size: .
CDR3: CASSPLEGLSLGEQYF
DNA: TGTGCCAGCTCACCCCTTGAGGGTCTAAGTCTGGGCGAGCAGTACTTC

J: TRBJ2-7
V: TRBV5-4
D: .
size: once
CDR3: CASSSLGSYEQYF
DNA: TGTGCCAGCAGCTCGCTTGGGAGCTACGAGCAGTACTTC

J: TRBJ1-1
V: TRBV4-1
D: .
size: .
CDR3: CASSPLTGFGTEAFF
DNA: TGCGCCAGCAGCCCCCTCACCGGGTTCGGCACTGAAGCTTTCTTT

J: TRBJ2-2
V: TRBV4-1
D: .
size: .
CDR3: CASSLGAANTGELFF
DNA: TGCGCCAGCAGCCTGGGAGCGGCGAACACCGGGGAGCTGTTTTTT

J: TRBJ1-3
V: TRBV6-5
D: .
size: .
CDR3: CASSPWTGGNTIYF
DNA: TGTGCCAGCAGTCCCTGGACTGGTGGAAACACCATATATTTT

J: TRBJ2-7
V: TRBV9
D: .
size: .
CDR3: CASSVSGSESYEQYF
DNA: TGTGCCAGCAGCGTTTCCGGGTCGGAGTCCTACGAGCAGTACTTC

J: TRBJ1-5
V: TRBV19
D: .
size: few
CDR3: CATRRGKAQPQHF
DNA: TGTGCCACGAGGAGAGGGAAAGCCCAGCCCCAGCATTTT

J: TRBJ2-3
V: TRBV15
D: .
size: .
CDR3: CATKGGDSTDTQYF
DNA: TGTGCCACTAAGGGGGGGGATAGCACAGATACGCAGTATTTT

J: TRBJ2-7
V: TRBV2
D: TRBD2
size: .
CDR3: CASTRAASGGYEQYF
DNA: TGTGCCAGCACCAGAGCGGCCAGCGGGGGCTACGAGCAGTACTTC

J: TRBJ2-5
V: TRBV5-8
D: TRBD1
size: .
CDR3: CASSFRGFETQYF
DNA: TGTGCCAGCAGCTTCAGGGGGTTCGAGACCCAGTACTTC

J: TRBJ1-2
V: TRBV28
D: .
size: .
CDR3: CASSLVTGLGGGKLGGYTF
DNA: TGTGCCAGCAGCCTCGTTACGGGTCTCGGCGGAGGGAAGTTGGGTGGCTACACCTTC

J: TRBJ1-6
V: TRBV23-1
D: .
size: .
CDR3: CASSQSARTESNSPLHF
DNA: TGCGCCAGCAGTCAATCGGCCCGGACAGAAAGTAATTCACCCCTCCACTTT

J: TRBJ1-2
V: TRBV15
D: .
size: .
CDR3: CATSRGQNYGYTF
DNA: TGTGCCACCAGCAGAGGACAAAACTATGGCTACACCTTC

J: TRBJ1-2
V: TRBV6-5
D: .
size: .
CDR3: CASSLTGYGYTF
DNA: TGTGCCAGCAGTTTGACAGGCTATGGCTACACCTTC

J: TRBJ1-6
V: TRBV5-1
D: TRBD1
size: .
CDR3: CASSLGTEESPLHF
DNA: TGCGCCAGCAGCTTAGGGACAGAAGAATCACCCCTCCACTTT

J: TRBJ1-5
V: TRBV7-2
D: TRBD1
size: .
CDR3: CASSARDRGGNQPQHF
DNA: TGTGCCAGCAGCGCTCGGGACAGGGGCGGCAATCAGCCCCAGCATTTT

J: TRBJ2-7
V: TRBV9
D: .
size: .
CDR3: CASSVGPWPYEQYF
DNA: TGTGCCAGCAGCGTAGGTCCCTGGCCCTACGAGCAGTACTTC

J: TRBJ1-2
V: TRBV18
D: .
size: .
CDR3: CASSRVPRGRNYGYTF
DNA: TGTGCCAGCTCAAGGGTTCCCAGGGGCCGGAACTATGGCTACACCTTC

J: TRBJ2-2
V: TRBV5-1
D: TRBD2
size: .
CDR3: CASSLEGGGNTGELFF
DNA: TGCGCCAGCAGCTTGGAAGGCGGGGGGAACACCGGGGAGCTGTTTTTT

J: TRBJ2-1
V: TRBV7-3
D: .
size: .
CDR3: CASSSTLDREQFF
DNA: TGTGCCAGCAGCTCTACACTAGATCGTGAGCAGTTCTTC

J: TRBJ2-3
V: TRBV18
D: TRBD2
size: .
CDR3: CASQDRSLAGGPTDTQYF
DNA: TGTGCCAGCCAGGACAGATCACTAGCGGGGGGGCCCACAGATACGCAGTATTTT

J: TRBJ1-2
V: TRBV11-2
D: TRBD1
size: .
CDR3: CASSLELTGPYGYTF
DNA: TGTGCCAGCAGCTTAGAGCTGACAGGGCCCTATGGCTACACCTTC

J: TRBJ1-2
V: TRBV19
D: TRBD1
size: .
CDR3: CASSGTGSNYGYTF
DNA: TGTGCCAGTTCCGGGACAGGGTCCAACTATGGCTACACCTTC

J: TRBJ1-2
V: TRBV6-6
D: TRBD1
size: .
CDR3: CASSDYGQGNGYTF
DNA: TGTGCCAGCAGCGACTATGGACAGGGGAATGGCTACACCTTC

J: TRBJ2-3
V: TRBV9
D: TRBD2
size: .
CDR3: CASSAGGASTDTQYF
DNA: TGTGCCAGCAGCGCCGGGGGGGCTAGCACAGATACGCAGTATTTT

J: TRBJ2-5
V: TRBV15
D: .
size: .
CDR3: CATSRDRGTQYF
DNA: TGTGCCACCAGCAGAGATCGAGGGACCCAGTACTTC

J: TRBJ1-1
V: TRBV29-1
D: .
size: .
CDR3: CSVSSDTEAFF
DNA: TGCAGCGTTTCTTCGGACACTGAAGCTTTCTTT

J: TRBJ2-1
V: TRBV19
D: TRBD2
size: .
CDR3: CASSIDPASGGDQFF
DNA: TGTGCCAGTAGTATAGATCCGGCTAGCGGGGGGGACCAGTTCTTC

J: TRBJ1-1
V: TRBV7-8
D: .
size: .
CDR3: CASSLLAGANTEAFF
DNA: TGTGCCAGCAGCTTATTGGCAGGCGCGAACACTGAAGCTTTCTTT

J: TRBJ1-1
V: TRBV3-1/TRBV3-2
D: .
size: .
CDR3: CASSPRGGTEAFF
DNA: TGTGCCAGCAGCCCCCGCGGGGGCACTGAAGCTTTCTTT

J: TRBJ2-7
V: TRBV6-1
D: TRBD1
size: .
CDR3: CASSEATSGRGLSYEQYF
DNA: TGTGCCAGCAGTGAAGCGACATCGGGAAGGGGGCTTTCCTACGAGCAGTACTTC

J: TRBJ2-3
V: TRBV4-2
D: TRBD2
size: .
CDR3: CASSQEAAGGTPDTQYF
DNA: TGTGCCAGCAGCCAAGAGGCAGCGGGGGGGACCCCGGATACGCAGTATTTT

J: TRBJ1-2
V: TRBV9
D: .
size: .
CDR3: CASSVSAGNYGYTF
DNA: TGTGCCAGCAGCGTAAGCGCAGGGAACTATGGCTACACCTTC

J: TRBJ1-6
V: TRBV10-3
D: .
size: .
CDR3: CAISESGQVNSPLHF
DNA: TGTGCCATCAGTGAGTCGGGACAAGTTAATTCACCCCTCCACTTT

J: TRBJ1-2
V: TRBV6-5
D: TRBD1
size: .
CDR3: CASSYSENGQDGGYTF
DNA: TGTGCCAGCAGTTACTCGGAAAACGGACAGGATGGGGGCTACACCTTC

J: TRBJ1-6
V: TRBV28
D: TRBD1
size: .
CDR3: CASGRTGTSSYNSPLHF
DNA: TGTGCCAGCGGAAGGACAGGAACAAGCTCCTATAATTCACCCCTCCACTTT

J: TRBJ2-7
V: TRBV9
D: .
size: .
CDR3: CASSADISSYEQYF
DNA: TGTGCCAGCAGCGCCGATATTAGTTCCTACGAGCAGTACTTC

J: TRBJ2-5
V: TRBV7-9
D: .
size: .
CDR3: CASSPSRPGETQYF
DNA: TGTGCCAGCAGCCCCTCGCGACCGGGAGAGACCCAGTACTTC

J: TRBJ2-7
V: TRBV5-6
D: .
size: .
CDR3: CASNVRGIGEQYF
DNA: TGTGCCAGCAATGTACGAGGAATTGGCGAGCAGTACTTC

J: TRBJ1-2
V: TRBV30
D: .
size: .
CDR3: CAWSPSSWERGYTF
DNA: TGTGCCTGGAGTCCCAGCTCGTGGGAGAGGGGCTACACCTTC

J: TRBJ2-7
V: TRBV30
D: TRBD1
size: .
CDR3: CAWSRPGTGAEQYF
DNA: TGTGCCTGGTCTCGGCCCGGGACAGGGGCCGAGCAGTACTTC

J: TRBJ2-4
V: TRBV19
D: .
size: .
CDR3: CASSGYRVLAKNIQYF
DNA: TGTGCCAGTAGTGGGTACAGGGTGCTAGCCAAAAACATTCAGTACTTC

J: TRBJ2-3
V: TRBV4-1
D: .
size: .
CDR3: CASSQQEADTQYF
DNA: TGCGCCAGCAGCCAACAGGAGGCAGATACGCAGTATTTT

J: TRBJ1-5
V: TRBV6-2/TRBV6-3
D: .
size: .
CDR3: CASSYSNSPNQPQHF
DNA: TGTGCCAGCAGTTACTCTAACAGCCCAAATCAGCCCCAGCATTTT

J: TRBJ2-3
V: TRBV27
D: TRBD2
size: .
CDR3: CASSLYSLAGVTDTQYF
DNA: TGTGCCAGCAGTTTATATTCCCTAGCGGGGGTAACAGATACGCAGTATTTT

J: TRBJ1-1
V: TRBV5-1
D: TRBD1
size: .
CDR3: CASSLKVGQGMNTEAFF
DNA: TGCGCCAGCAGCTTGAAGGTGGGACAGGGGATGAACACTGAAGCTTTCTTT

J: TRBJ1-1
V: TRBV5-1
D: .
size: .
CDR3: CASSLLSVNTEAFF
DNA: TGCGCCAGCAGCTTGCTCTCAGTTAACACTGAAGCTTTCTTT

J: TRBJ2-7
V: TRBV27
D: TRBD1
size: once
CDR3: CASRDRFRSYEQYF
DNA: TGTGCCAGCAGGGACAGGTTTAGGTCCTACGAGCAGTACTTC

J: TRBJ2-1
V: TRBV2
D: .
size: .
CDR3: CATINFRSDEQFF
DNA: TGTGCCACCATAAACTTCCGTAGCGATGAGCAGTTCTTC

J: TRBJ2-3
V: TRBV2
D: .
size: .
CDR3: CASSSERVNTQYF
DNA: TGTGCCAGCAGCAGTGAGAGGGTGAATACGCAGTATTTT

J: TRBJ2-7
V: TRBV13
D: .
size: .
CDR3: CASSFSRQRSYEQYF
DNA: TGTGCCAGCAGCTTCTCGCGACAGAGATCCTACGAGCAGTACTTC

J: TRBJ2-7
V: TRBV6-2/TRBV6-3
D: .
size: .
CDR3: CASSYKLSYEQYF
DNA: TGTGCCAGCAGTTATAAGCTTAGCTACGAGCAGTACTTC